A single sample is the source of the 4 T cell receptor beta chains below, sequenced in a study of T cell changes during pregnancy in multiple sclerosis. Method: immunoSEQ multiplex PCR; TCRdb's copy keeps in-frame clones and lacks some. The sample carries more than 70,000 clones, about 92% recorded once. The input for sequencing was peripheral blood, taken in the second trimester of pregnancy. The source of these receptors is a female donor with multiple sclerosis, enrolled in a pregnancy study.

The J gene is TRBJ2-3, the V gene TRBV7-9, with D perhaps TRBD2 (7 bases). The CDR3 extends over 17 amino acids. Germline V gives CDR1 SEHNR, CDR2 FQNEAQ (reference sequence). V was trimmed by 3 bases and J by 2 bases, leaving 18 bases between them. In nucleotides, the CDR3 is TGTGCCAGCAGCTTTCCTCTTGAGGGGGGGGACACAGATACGCAGTATTTT. Translated, it gives CASSFPLEGGDTDTQYF.

The chain carries TRBV4-2 and TRBJ1-1; D may be TRBD1 (5 bases). The V end lost 5 bases, the J end lost 5 bases, and 15 bases lay between the germline ends. CDR3 length: 14 amino acids. Germline V gives CDR1 LGHNA, CDR2 YNFKEQ. CDR3 in amino acids: CASSSERGETEAFF. CDR3 nucleotide sequence: TGTGCCAGCAGCTCCGAACGGGGGGAGACTGAAGCTTTCTTT.

The V call is TRBV4-1, the J call TRBJ2-7; possible D gene TRBD1, 7 bases. V gave up 0 bases and J gave up 4 bases, with 13 bases separating them. In germline, CDR1 is MGHRA, CDR2 YSYEKL. The CDR3 runs 15 residues. DNA of the CDR3: TGCGCCAGCAGCCAAGAGGAGGGGGCCGAGTACGAGCAGTACTTC. Translated, it gives CASSQEEGAEYEQYF.

This rearrangement joins TRBV7-6 to TRBJ1-3; possibly TRBD1 for D (5 bases). Germline V CDR1 and CDR2: SGHVS, FNYEAQ. The CDR3 has 16 residues. V was pared by 3 bases and J by 0 bases, with 12 bases between. CDR3 loop: CASSLRYRLSGNTIYF. In nucleotides, the CDR3 is TGTGCCAGCAGCTTGCGATACAGGCTCTCTGGAAACACCATATATTTT.